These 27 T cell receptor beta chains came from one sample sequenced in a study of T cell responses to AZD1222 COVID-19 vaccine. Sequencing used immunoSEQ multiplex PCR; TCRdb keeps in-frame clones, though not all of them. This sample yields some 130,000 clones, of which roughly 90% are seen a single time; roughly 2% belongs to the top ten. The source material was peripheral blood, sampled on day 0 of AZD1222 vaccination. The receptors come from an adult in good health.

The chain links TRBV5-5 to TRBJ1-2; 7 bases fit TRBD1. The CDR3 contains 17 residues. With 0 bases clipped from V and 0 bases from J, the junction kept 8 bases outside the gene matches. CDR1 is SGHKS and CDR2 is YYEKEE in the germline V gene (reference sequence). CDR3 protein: CASSLGADRAANYGYTF. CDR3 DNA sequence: TGTGCCAGCAGCTTGGGGGCAGACAGGGCGGCTAACTATGGCTACACCTTC.

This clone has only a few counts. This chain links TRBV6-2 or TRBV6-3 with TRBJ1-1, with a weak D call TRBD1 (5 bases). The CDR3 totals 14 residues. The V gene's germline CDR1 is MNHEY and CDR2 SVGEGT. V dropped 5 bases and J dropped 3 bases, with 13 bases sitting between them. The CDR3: CASSRQDSYTEAFF. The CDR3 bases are TGTGCCAGCAGTCGCCAAGACAGCTACACTGAAGCTTTCTTT.

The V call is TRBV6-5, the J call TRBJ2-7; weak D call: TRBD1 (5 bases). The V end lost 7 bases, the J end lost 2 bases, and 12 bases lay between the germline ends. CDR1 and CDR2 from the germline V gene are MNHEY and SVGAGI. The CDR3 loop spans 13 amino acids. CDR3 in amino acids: CASKEPDTYEQYF. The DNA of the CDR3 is TGTGCCAGCAAGGAACCGGACACCTACGAGCAGTACTTC.

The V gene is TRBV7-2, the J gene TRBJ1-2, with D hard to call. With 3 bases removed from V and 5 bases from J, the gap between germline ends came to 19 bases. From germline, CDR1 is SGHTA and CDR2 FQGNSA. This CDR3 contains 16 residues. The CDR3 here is CASSFTPSDTPYGYTF. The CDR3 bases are TGTGCCAGCAGCTTCACCCCCTCTGATACTCCTTATGGCTACACCTTC.

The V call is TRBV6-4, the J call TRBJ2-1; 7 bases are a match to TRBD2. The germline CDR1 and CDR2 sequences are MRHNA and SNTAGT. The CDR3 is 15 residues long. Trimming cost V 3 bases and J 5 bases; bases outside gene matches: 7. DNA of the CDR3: TGTGCCAGCAGTGAGGGGCGGGAGTATAACAATGAGCAGTTCTTC. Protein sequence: CASSEGREYNNEQFF.

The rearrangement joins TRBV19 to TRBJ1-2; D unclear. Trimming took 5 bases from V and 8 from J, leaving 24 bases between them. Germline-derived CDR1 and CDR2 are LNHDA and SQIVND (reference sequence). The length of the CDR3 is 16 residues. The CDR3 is CASSPQFGMRPLGYTF. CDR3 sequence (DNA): TGTGCCAGTAGTCCCCAGTTCGGCATGCGCCCGCTAGGCTACACCTTC.

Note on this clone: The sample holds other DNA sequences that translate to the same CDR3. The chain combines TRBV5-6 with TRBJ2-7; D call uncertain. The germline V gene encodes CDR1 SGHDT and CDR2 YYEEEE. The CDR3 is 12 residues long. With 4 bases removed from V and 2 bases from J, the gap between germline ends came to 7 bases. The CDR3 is CASSRITYEQYF. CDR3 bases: TGTGCCAGCAGCCGGATTACCTACGAGCAGTACTTC.

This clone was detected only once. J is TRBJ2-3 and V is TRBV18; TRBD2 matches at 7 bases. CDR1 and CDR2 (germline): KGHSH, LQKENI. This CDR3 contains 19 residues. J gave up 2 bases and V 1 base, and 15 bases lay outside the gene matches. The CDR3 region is CASSPLVSTSIRVTDTQYF. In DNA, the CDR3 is TGTGCCAGCTCACCACTCGTGTCGACTAGCATTCGGGTCACAGATACGCAGTATTTT.

The CDR3: CASSLLRTSGSSEQFF. Here the CDR3 DNA reads TGTGCCAGCAGCTTATTGAGGACTAGCGGGAGTAGTGAGCAGTTCTTC. This chain uses TRBV7-8 with TRBJ2-1, with 13 bases that match TRBD2. CDR3 length: 16 residues. J was trimmed by 9 bases and V by 2 bases; bases with no gene match: 7. Germline V gene data show CDR1 as SGHVS and CDR2 as FQNEAQ.

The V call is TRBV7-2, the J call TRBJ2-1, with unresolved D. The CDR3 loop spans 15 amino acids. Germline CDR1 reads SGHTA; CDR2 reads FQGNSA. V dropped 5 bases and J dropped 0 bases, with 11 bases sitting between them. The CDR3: CASSLDLSSYNEQFF. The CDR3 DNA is TGTGCCAGCAGCCTCGACCTAAGCTCCTACAATGAGCAGTTCTTC.

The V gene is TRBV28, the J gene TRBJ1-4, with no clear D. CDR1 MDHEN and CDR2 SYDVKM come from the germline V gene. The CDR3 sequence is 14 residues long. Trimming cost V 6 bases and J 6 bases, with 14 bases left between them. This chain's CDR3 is CASSLRGIDEKLFF. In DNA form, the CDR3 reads TGTGCCAGCAGCCTGCGAGGTATAGATGAAAAACTGTTTTTT.

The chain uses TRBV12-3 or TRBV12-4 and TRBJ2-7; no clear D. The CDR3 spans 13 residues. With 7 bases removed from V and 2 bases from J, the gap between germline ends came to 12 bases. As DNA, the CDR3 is TGTGCCAGCAAAACTGCAGCTACCTACGAGCAGTACTTC. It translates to CASKTAATYEQYF.

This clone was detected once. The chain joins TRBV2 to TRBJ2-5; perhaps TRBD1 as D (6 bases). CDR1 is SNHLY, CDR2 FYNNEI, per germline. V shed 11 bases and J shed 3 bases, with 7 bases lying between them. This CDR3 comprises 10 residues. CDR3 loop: CAPGEETQYF. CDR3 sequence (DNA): TGTGCCCCAGGGGAAGAGACCCAGTACTTC.

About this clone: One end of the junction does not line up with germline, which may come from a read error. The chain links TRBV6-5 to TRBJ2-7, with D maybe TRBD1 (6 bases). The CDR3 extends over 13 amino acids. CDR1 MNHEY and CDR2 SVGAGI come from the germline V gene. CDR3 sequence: CASSTNPTGNRFF. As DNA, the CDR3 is TGTGCCAGCAGTACGAATCCAACAGGGAATCGGTTCTTC.

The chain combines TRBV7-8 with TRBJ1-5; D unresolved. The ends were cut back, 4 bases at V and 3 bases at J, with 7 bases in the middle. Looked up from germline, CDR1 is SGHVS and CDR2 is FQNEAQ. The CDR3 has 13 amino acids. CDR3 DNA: TGTGCCAGCAGCTCCATGGACAATCAGCCCCAGCATTTT. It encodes CASSSMDNQPQHF.

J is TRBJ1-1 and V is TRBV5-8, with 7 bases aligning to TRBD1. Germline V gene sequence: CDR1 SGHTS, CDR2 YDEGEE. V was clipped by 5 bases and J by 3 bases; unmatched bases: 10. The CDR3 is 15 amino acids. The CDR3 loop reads CASSPTGRADTEAFF. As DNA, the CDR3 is TGTGCCAGCAGTCCGACAGGGAGAGCGGACACTGAAGCTTTCTTT.

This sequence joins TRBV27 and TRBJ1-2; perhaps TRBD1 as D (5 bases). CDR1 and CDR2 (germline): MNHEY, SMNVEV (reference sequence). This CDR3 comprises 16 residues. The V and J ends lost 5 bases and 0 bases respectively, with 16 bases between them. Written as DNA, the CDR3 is TGTGCCAGCAGTCACGATTGGGGGGGAACTAACTATGGCTACACCTTC. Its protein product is CASSHDWGGTNYGYTF.

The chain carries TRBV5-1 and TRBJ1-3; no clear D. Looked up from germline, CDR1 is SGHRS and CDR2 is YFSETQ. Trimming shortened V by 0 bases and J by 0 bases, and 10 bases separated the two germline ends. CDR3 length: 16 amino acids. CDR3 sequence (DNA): TGCGCCAGCAGCTTGGGACCCGTTAGCTCTGGAAACACCATATATTTT. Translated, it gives CASSLGPVSSGNTIYF.

The CDR3 bases are TGCGCCAGCAGCCAAACGAGACTAGCGGAAAACACCGGGGAGCTGTTTTTT. This gives the protein CASSQTRLAENTGELFF. The J gene is TRBJ2-2, the V gene TRBV5-1; 9 positions agree with TRBD2. Per the germline V gene, CDR1 is SGHRS and CDR2 is YFSETQ. This CDR3 comprises 17 residues. V shed 4 bases and J 2 bases; nucleotides not matched to a gene: 9.

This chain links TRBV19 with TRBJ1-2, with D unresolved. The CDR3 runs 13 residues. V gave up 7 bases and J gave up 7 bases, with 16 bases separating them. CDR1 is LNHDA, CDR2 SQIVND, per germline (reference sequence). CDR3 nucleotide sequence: TGTGCCAGTAACAATCGCAGAGGGTCTGGCTACACCTTC. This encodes CASNNRRGSGYTF.

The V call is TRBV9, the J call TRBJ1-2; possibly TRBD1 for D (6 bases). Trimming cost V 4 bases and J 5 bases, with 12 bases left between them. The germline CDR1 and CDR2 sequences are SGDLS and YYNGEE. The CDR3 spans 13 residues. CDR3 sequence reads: CASSIPGAYGYTF. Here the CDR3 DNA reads TGTGCCAGCAGCATACCGGGGGCATATGGCTACACCTTC. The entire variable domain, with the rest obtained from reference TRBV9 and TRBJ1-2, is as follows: DSGVTQTPKHLITATGQRVTLRCSPRSGDLSVYWYQQSLDQGLQFLIQYYNGEERAKGNILERFSAQQFPDLHSELNLSSLELGDSALYFCASSIPGAYGYTFGSGTRLTVV.

The chain's CDR3 is CASSSRKGDTNTGELFF. CDR3 in DNA: TGTGCCAGCAGCAGCAGGAAGGGCGACACGAACACCGGGGAGCTGTTTTTT. The chain uses TRBV13 and TRBJ2-2; D is unclear. Germline V gene lookup returns CDR1 PRHDT and CDR2 FYEKMQ (reference sequence). Trimming removed 5 bases from V and 0 bases from J, with 16 bases in between. This CDR3 comprises 17 residues.

CDR3 loop: CASGDRGANYGYTF. CDR3 coding DNA: TGTGCCAGCGGGGACAGGGGAGCTAACTATGGCTACACCTTC. This sequence joins TRBV6-5 and TRBJ1-2; 10 nucleotides align to TRBD1. Germline CDR1 reads MNHEY; CDR2 reads SVGAGI. The ends lost 8 bases at V and 0 bases at J; junction bases unmatched: 3. The CDR3 extends over 14 amino acids.

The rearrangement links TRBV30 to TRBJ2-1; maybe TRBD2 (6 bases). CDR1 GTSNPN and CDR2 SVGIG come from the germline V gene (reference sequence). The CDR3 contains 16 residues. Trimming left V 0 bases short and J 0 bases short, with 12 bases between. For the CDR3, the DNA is TGTGCCTGGAGTGTACGGGGGTTGGACTCCTACAATGAGCAGTTCTTC. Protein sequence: CAWSVRGLDSYNEQFF.

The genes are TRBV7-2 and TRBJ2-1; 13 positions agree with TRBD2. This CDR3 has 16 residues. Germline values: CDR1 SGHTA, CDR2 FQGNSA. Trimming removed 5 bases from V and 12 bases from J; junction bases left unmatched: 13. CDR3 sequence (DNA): TGTGCCAGCAGCAGAGGACTAGCGGGGGCCCTCACCCTGCAGTTCTTC. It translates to CASSRGLAGALTLQFF.

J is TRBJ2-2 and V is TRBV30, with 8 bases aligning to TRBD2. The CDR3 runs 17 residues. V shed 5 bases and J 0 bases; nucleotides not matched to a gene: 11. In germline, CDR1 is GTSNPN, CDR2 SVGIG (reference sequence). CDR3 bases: TGTGCCTGGCGGAGGTGGGTAGCGGGGACGAACACCGGGGAGCTGTTTTTT. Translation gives CAWRRWVAGTNTGELFF.

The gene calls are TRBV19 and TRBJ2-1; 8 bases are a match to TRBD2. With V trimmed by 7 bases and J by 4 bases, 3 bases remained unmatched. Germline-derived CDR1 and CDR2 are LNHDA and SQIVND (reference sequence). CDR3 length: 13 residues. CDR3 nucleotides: TGTGCCAGTACCTCTAGCGGGTACAATGAGCAGTTCTTC. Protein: CASTSSGYNEQFF.